Listed here are 17 T cell receptor beta chains from one sample, sequenced in a study of molecular identifiers for immune sequencing clone quantification. Via MiXCR, TCRdb re-called the PCR reads, giving one row per CDR3 protein. The repertoire holds 85,000 to 100,000 distinct CDR3 sequences, roughly 26% seen once, with around 0.92% in the top ten. The sample taken for sequencing was naive CD8+ T cells from blood, with Jurkat cell RNA spiked in. Subset meaning: FACS-sorted CD8+CD4-CCR7+CD45RA+ naive T cells. Source of these receptors: a human donor in good health. Some libraries in this study had Jurkat cell RNA spiked in.

This clonotype was observed many times. The chain recombines TRBV6-1 with TRBJ2-1, with TRBD2 identical over 10 bases. The CDR3 is made up of 15 amino acids. CDR1 and CDR2 (germline): MNHNS, SASEGT. J lost 7 bases, V lost 2 bases, and 5 bases had no gene match. Here the CDR3 reads CASSETRTSGNEQFF. In nucleotides, the CDR3 is TGTGCCAGCAGTGAAACAAGGACTAGCGGTAATGAGCAGTTCTTC.

To note about this clonotype: This may stem from a read error, because a much larger clone lies one nucleotide away. This sequence joins TRBV5-1 and TRBJ2-7; 8 nucleotides agree with TRBD1. The length of the CDR3 is 15 residues. V dropped 4 bases and J dropped 3; count of bases not matched to a gene: 9. CDR1 SGHRS and CDR2 YFSETQ come from the germline V gene. CDR3 amino acids: CASSHGQGPIYEQYF. The CDR3 DNA reads as TGCGCCAGCAGCCACGGACAGGGCCCTATCTACGAGCAGTACTTC.

The chain recombines TRBV7-9 with TRBJ2-1; D is unresolved. The CDR3 runs to 15 residues. Germline CDR1 is SEHNR and CDR2 is FQNEAQ (reference sequence). V was cut by 4 bases and J by 0 bases, with 10 bases left in between. The DNA of the CDR3 is TGTGCCAGCAGCTGTCCACGAAACTCCTACAATGAGCAGTTCTTC. Encoded protein: CASSCPRNSYNEQFF.

This clonotype was seen at least ten times. V gene TRBV19 combines with J gene TRBJ1-2; no reliable D call. The V end was cut by 1 base, the J end by 7 bases, with 7 bases between. Germline V gene lookup returns CDR1 LNHDA and CDR2 SQIVND (reference sequence). The CDR3 is 12 amino acids. The CDR3 coding sequence is TGTGCCAGTAGTATAGGGGGAACTGGCTACACCTTC. It specifies CASSIGGTGYTF.

With respect to this clonotype: A much larger clone differs by one base, so this may be a read error. The J gene is TRBJ2-5, the V gene TRBV7-2; D may be TRBD2 (6 bases). Germline lookup yields CDR1 SGHTA and CDR2 FQGNSA. The CDR3 is 14 amino acids. The CDR3 bases are TGTGCCAGCAGCTTAGTCCGCGGGGAAGAGACCCGGTACTTC. It is translated as CASSLVRGEETRYF.

About this clonotype itself: A read error may explain this, as a much larger clone is one base away. V is TRBV7-9 and J is TRBJ2-7; 9 positions agree with TRBD1. This CDR3 has 12 amino acids. The V gene's germline CDR1 is SEHNR and CDR2 FQNEAQ (reference sequence). For the CDR3, the DNA is TGTGCCAGCAGCCGGGACAGGGATGAGCGGTACTTC. This encodes CASSRDRDERYF. Complete variable domain (other parts from reference TRBV7-9 and TRBJ2-7): DTGVSQNPRHKITKRGQNVTFRCDPISEHNRLYWYRQTLGQGPEFLTYFQNEAQLEKSRLLSDRFSAERPKGSFSTLEIQRTEQGDSAMYLCASSRDRDERYFGPGTRLTVT.

This clonotype was seen at least ten times. The rearrangement uses TRBV7-9 and TRBJ2-5; 9 positions agree with TRBD1. In germline, CDR1 is SEHNR, CDR2 FQNEAQ (reference sequence). V lost 3 bases and J lost 1; bases outside the gene matches: 9. The CDR3 spans 17 residues. CDR3 nucleotide sequence: TGTGCCAGCAGCTTCACCGGGACAGGGCCTTCCCAAGAGACCCAGTACTTC. Amino acids: CASSFTGTGPSQETQYF.

This clonotype was counted ten times or more. The junction shows a germline mismatch at one end, possibly a read error. This sequence joins TRBV6-6 and TRBJ2-3; TRBD1 is a possible D gene (6 bases). The germline CDR1 and CDR2 sequences are MNHNY and SVGAGI (reference sequence). This CDR3 is built from 17 residues. CDR3: CASSDSDAGDLEDTQYF. The CDR3 DNA follows: TGTGCCAGCAGTGACTCAGATGCAGGGGATCTTGAGGATACGCAGTATTTT.

This clonotype was counted at least ten times. The CDR3 is CASSQYPGQRPYEQYF. CDR3 coding DNA: TGTGCCAGCAGCCAGTATCCGGGACAGAGACCCTACGAGCAGTACTTC. The chain couples TRBV3-1 to TRBJ2-7; 7 bases map to TRBD1. CDR1 is LGHDT and CDR2 is YNNKEL in the germline V gene (reference sequence). The ends lost 3 bases at V and 2 bases at J; junction bases unmatched: 10. The length of the CDR3 is 16 residues.

Of note for this clonotype: This clone may be a read error of a much larger clone one base away. The chain recombines TRBV5-8 with TRBJ2-5; perhaps TRBD1 as D (6 bases). V dropped 8 bases and J dropped 6 bases, with 23 bases sitting between them. The CDR3 has 15 amino acids. Germline V gives CDR1 SGHTS, CDR2 YDEGEE. The CDR3 sequence: CARGTGTRAGQTQYF. The CDR3 coding sequence is TGTGCCAGAGGCACCGGGACAAGGGCCGGCCAGACCCAGTACTTC.

At least ten counts were recorded for this clonotype. The chain employs TRBV7-2 and TRBJ2-5; D not certain. The CDR3 extends over 14 amino acids. Germline V lookup: CDR1 SGHTA, CDR2 FQGNSA. V was pared by 1 base and J by 1 base, with 7 bases between. The CDR3 reads CASSLVLVQETQYF. CDR3 sequence (DNA): TGTGCCAGCAGCTTAGTCCTAGTCCAAGAGACCCAGTACTTC.

This clonotype was found many times. The V and J genes are TRBV11-2 and TRBJ2-1; D is undetermined. CDR3 length: 14 amino acids. Germline lookup yields CDR1 SGHAT and CDR2 FQNNGV. V was clipped by 0 bases and J by 4 bases, with 7 bases between them. CDR3 sequence reads: CASSLDRMYNEQFF. As DNA, the CDR3 is TGTGCCAGCAGCTTAGATCGGATGTACAATGAGCAGTTCTTC.

This clonotype was seen only a few times. The V and J genes are TRBV27 and TRBJ2-7; TRBD1 agrees at 10 bases. CDR1 is MNHEY, CDR2 SMNVEV, per germline (reference sequence). This CDR3 has 14 amino acids. Trimming at V came to 3 bases and at J to 3 bases, leaving 2 bases not matched to a gene. This CDR3 is CASSFGTGVYEQYF. For the CDR3, the DNA is TGTGCCAGCAGTTTCGGGACAGGGGTCTACGAGCAGTACTTC.

In this sample, this clonotype turned up many times. This chain connects TRBV6-6 to TRBJ1-1, with D possibly being TRBD1 (6 bases). Between the trimmed V and J ends, which lost 2 bases and 4 bases, there was a span of 14 bases. Per the germline V gene, CDR1 is MNHNY and CDR2 is SVGAGI (reference sequence). This CDR3 is built from 15 residues. For the CDR3, the DNA is TGTGCCAGCAGTTACGGCCTGGGGGCGAGCACTGAAGCTTTCTTT. Its protein is CASSYGLGASTEAFF.

As to this clonotype: The CDR3 end shows no conserved phenylalanine or tryptophan, and so a read error is likely. The V and J genes are TRBV19 and TRBJ1-5, with 8 nucleotides matching TRBD1. The trim removed 6 bases at V and 2 bases at J, leaving 6 bases unmatched. The germline V gene has CDR1 LNHDA and CDR2 SQIVND (reference sequence). The CDR3 totals 15 residues. CDR3 amino acids: CASSPTGGGNQPQHI. For the CDR3, the DNA is TGTGCCAGTAGCCCTACAGGGGGAGGCAATCAGCCCCAGCATATT.

J is TRBJ2-5 and V is TRBV28; no definite D call. This CDR3 is 15 amino acids long. Germline CDR1 reads MDHEN; CDR2 reads SYDVKM. Trimming took 5 bases from V and 5 from J, leaving 18 bases between them. As DNA, the CDR3 is TGTGCCAGCAGTACCCTTCCCAGTGGTGTGGAGACCCAGTACTTC. It specifies CASSTLPSGVETQYF.

A word on this clonotype: Just one base apart from a much larger clone, this may be a read error. J is TRBJ2-7 and V is TRBV27; TRBD2 matches 12 bases. The V segment lost 8 bases and the J segment 7 bases; nucleotides outside the gene matches: 9. Germline CDR1 reads MNHEY; CDR2 reads SMNVEV (reference sequence). CDR3 length: 14 amino acids. The CDR3, as DNA: TGTGCCAGCGGGAAACTAGCGGGAGGTTATGAGCAGTACTTC. This encodes CASGKLAGGYEQYF.